The T cell receptor beta chain described here comes from a study of blood T cell repertoires in COVID-19. Looking at the study overall: Sample material is recorded as cDNA or gDNA derived from T cells, B-cell-depleted T cells, or PBMCs.

Method: immunoSEQ multiplex PCR; TCRdb's copy keeps in-frame clones and lacks some. The sample consists of 250,000 or so clones, around four fifths of them appearing once. The CDR3 has 13 residues. CDR1 SGHTA and CDR2 FQGTGA come from the germline V gene. The germline V and J ends were trimmed by 8 bases and 6 bases, with 14 bases remaining between them. The chain couples TRBV7-3 to TRBJ2-1, with D possibly matching TRBD2 (5 bases). The sequence came from a man in his 60s with acute or convalescent COVID-19. Sample: peripheral blood. The CDR3 sequence is CASGLAPVNEQFF. The CDR3 DNA is TGTGCCAGCGGGTTAGCGCCTGTCAATGAGCAGTTCTTC.